The 32 T cell receptor beta chains below all came from one sample that was sequenced in a study of control samples from healthy donors and cancer patients. Generated by immunoSEQ multiplex PCR, the TCRdb table keeps only in-frame clones and is missing some. Among some 100,000 clones listed, around 88% were seen once. Sequencing was performed on blood. The origin of the receptors is a man aged 25-45 years in good health.

The chain employs TRBV27 and TRBJ2-1; unclear D gene. V dropped 6 bases and J dropped 6 bases, with 12 bases sitting between them. The CDR3 is 13 amino acids. Germline V lookup: CDR1 MNHEY, CDR2 SMNVEV (reference sequence). CDR3 amino acids: CASSASPGNEQFF. Written as DNA, the CDR3 is TGTGCCAGCAGCGCCTCCCCGGGCAATGAGCAGTTCTTC.

The chain is built from TRBV12-3 or TRBV12-4 and TRBJ2-4; possibly TRBD1 or TRBD2 for D (5 bases each). The CDR3 runs 12 residues. V lost 5 bases and J lost 7, with 9 bases in between. CDR3 nucleotides: TGTGCCAGCAGTCGGGACGGGAACATTCAGTACTTC. Amino acids: CASSRDGNIQYF.

The V gene is TRBV9, the J gene TRBJ1-2; 9 nucleotides align to TRBD1. This CDR3 is built from 15 residues. Trimming removed 4 bases from V and 1 base from J; junction bases left unmatched: 5. Germline V CDR1 and CDR2: SGDLS, YYNGEE. The CDR3 nucleotides read TGTGCCAGCAGCCTCGGGACAGGGTTTAACTATGGCTACACCTTC. Residues: CASSLGTGFNYGYTF.

J is TRBJ1-5 and V is TRBV24-1, with D uncertain. This CDR3 comprises 12 residues. Germline assignment: CDR1 KGHDR and CDR2 SFDVKD. CDR3 loop: CAVEGHAGSQHF. Written as DNA, the CDR3 is TGTGCTGTCGAAGGGCACGCGGGGTCCCAGCATTTT.

The chain combines TRBV7-9 with TRBJ1-6; possible D gene TRBD1, 6 bases. The CDR3 runs to 13 residues. Germline V lookup: CDR1 SEHNR, CDR2 FQNEAQ (reference sequence). Trimming took off 7 bases at V and 11 bases at J, with 15 bases between the two ends. The CDR3 is CASTNSGGPPLHF. The CDR3 region has the DNA TGTGCCAGCACCAATAGTGGGGGGCCACCCCTCCACTTT.

This sequence joins TRBV28 and TRBJ2-7, with a weak D call TRBD1 (5 bases). V was pared by 7 bases and J by 3 bases, with 7 bases between. The germline V gene has CDR1 MDHEN and CDR2 SYDVKM. The CDR3 has 11 amino acids. The CDR3 DNA reads as TGTGCCAGCACCCAGGGCTACGAGCAGTACTTC. Its translation: CASTQGYEQYF.

This chain uses TRBV6-2 or TRBV6-3 with TRBJ2-5; the match to TRBD1 covers 7 bases. CDR1 is MNHEY and CDR2 is SVGEGT in the germline V gene. J lost 5 bases, V lost 2 bases, and 11 bases had no gene match. The CDR3 covers 16 residues. This CDR3 reads CASSYDVPTGQETQYF. CDR3 bases: TGTGCCAGCAGTTACGACGTACCGACAGGGCAGGAGACCCAGTACTTC.

This rearrangement joins TRBV9 to TRBJ2-5, with TRBD2 matching over 7 bases. The CDR3 totals 15 residues. The junction had 10 bases not matched to a gene; V was cut back by 3 bases and J by 5 bases. Germline CDR1 and CDR2: SGDLS and YYNGEE. The CDR3 spells CASSASGLGGETQYF. The CDR3 DNA sequence: TGTGCCAGCAGCGCCTCGGGACTCGGGGGGGAGACCCAGTACTTC.

This chain joins TRBV2 and TRBJ1-1; possible D gene TRBD1, 5 bases. Germline lookup yields CDR1 SNHLY and CDR2 FYNNEI. V was pared by 0 bases and J by 3 bases, with 20 bases between. The CDR3 runs to 18 residues. The DNA for the CDR3 is TGTGCCAGCAGTGAAGCTCCTTTGGGGCCAGGCAGCGACACTGAAGCTTTCTTT. It codes for CASSEAPLGPGSDTEAFF.

The chain is built from TRBV2 and TRBJ1-2, with 9 positions matching TRBD1. CDR1 SNHLY and CDR2 FYNNEI come from the germline V gene. There are 16 residues in the CDR3. The ends lost 8 bases at V and 3 bases at J; junction bases unmatched: 13. The CDR3 is CASFYPGQGVDYGYTF. CDR3 nucleotides: TGTGCCAGCTTTTACCCGGGACAGGGAGTAGACTATGGCTACACCTTC.

The chain's CDR3 is CASSLESGTGLFVSMEGTF. The CDR3 nucleotides are TGTGCCAGCAGCTTGGAAAGTGGGACAGGCCTCTTCGTATCCATGGAGGGCACCTTC. This chain links TRBV5-5 with TRBJ1-2; 8 bases map to TRBD1. The CDR3 extends over 19 amino acids. Trimming took 0 bases from V and 13 from J; bases not matched to a gene: 26. Germline V gene lookup returns CDR1 SGHKS and CDR2 YYEKEE (reference sequence). Combining the CDR3 with reference TRBV5-5 and TRBJ1-2 gives the whole variable domain DAGVTQSPTHLIKTRGQQVTLRCSPISGHKSVSWYQQVLGQGPQFIFQYYEKEERGRGNFPDRFSARQFPNYSSELNVNALLLGDSALYLCASSLESGTGLFVSMEGTFGSGTRLTVV.

A note on this clone: Its ends do not fully match the called genes, so a read error is possible. The V gene is TRBV14, the J gene TRBJ1-2; a possible D gene is TRBD1 (6 bases). The CDR3 has 13 residues. Per the germline V gene, CDR1 is SGHDN and CDR2 is FVKESK. The CDR3 DNA reads TGTGCCAGCAGCCAACAAATCGACAGGCCTGTTTCCTTC. Its translation is CASSQQIDRPVSF.

This clone was seen only once. CDR3 in amino acids: CASSGVLLSAYNEQFF. CDR3 DNA: TGTGCCAGCAGTGGTGTGCTCCTATCCGCCTACAATGAGCAGTTCTTC. The chain combines TRBV6-1 with TRBJ2-1, with D unclear. This CDR3 is 16 amino acids long. V was pared by 4 bases and J by 2 bases, with 15 bases between. Germline V gene sequence: CDR1 MNHNS, CDR2 SASEGT.

This chain links TRBV19 with TRBJ1-5; no firm D call. The length of the CDR3 is 13 residues. V lost 10 bases to trimming and J lost 2 bases, with 12 bases between them. From germline, CDR1 is LNHDA and CDR2 SQIVND (reference sequence). The CDR3: CATSAGGNQPQHF. As DNA, the CDR3 is TGTGCCACCTCCGCTGGGGGCAATCAGCCCCAGCATTTT.

The rearrangement uses TRBV5-1 and TRBJ1-3; TRBD1 aligns across 8 bases. The CDR3 consists of 15 residues. CDR1 SGHRS and CDR2 YFSETQ come from the germline V gene. Trimming took 0 bases from V and 4 from J; bases not matched to a gene: 3. CDR3 DNA: TGCGCCAGCAGCTTGGAACCAGGGGGCGGAAACACCATATATTTT. Translating gives CASSLEPGGGNTIYF.

The chain employs TRBV28 and TRBJ2-7, with 7 bases matching TRBD2. The germline V gene has CDR1 MDHEN and CDR2 SYDVKM. The CDR3 has 17 residues. Trimming cost V 2 bases and J 2 bases; bases outside gene matches: 12. The CDR3 nucleotides are TGTGCCAGCAGTTTAGGGTTTGGGCGCGGGGGACCCTACGAGCAGTACGTC. It is translated as CASSLGFGRGGPYEQYV.

In nucleotides, the CDR3 is TGTGCCAGTAGTATAGTAGGCGGAGGAGCCCAAGAGACCCAGTACTTC. Encoded protein: CASSIVGGGAQETQYF. The V and J genes are TRBV19 and TRBJ2-5; a possible D gene is TRBD2 (5 bases). The CDR3 has 16 amino acids. The germline V gene encodes CDR1 LNHDA and CDR2 SQIVND (reference sequence). V lost 1 base, J lost 1 base, and 13 bases lay in between.

V usage is TRBV24-1 and J usage is TRBJ2-7; D may correspond to TRBD1 or TRBD2 (8 bases each). Between the trimmed V and J ends, which lost 6 bases and 0 bases, there was a span of 23 bases. Germline loops: CDR1 KGHDR, CDR2 SFDVKD. This CDR3 has 18 residues. The CDR3 reads CATSPGQASSGLSYEQYF. The CDR3, as DNA: TGTGCCACCAGTCCGGGACAGGCCTCTAGCGGGCTCTCCTACGAGCAGTACTTC.

The gene calls are TRBV5-5 and TRBJ2-7; 9 nucleotides match TRBD2. In germline, CDR1 is SGHKS, CDR2 YYEKEE (reference sequence). V dropped 4 bases and J dropped 6; count of bases not matched to a gene: 11. The CDR3 is made up of 15 amino acids. For the CDR3, the DNA is TGTGCCAGCAGCAAAGAAGGGCGGGAGGGCCGCGAGCAGTACTTC. The encoded protein is CASSKEGREGREQYF.

The rearrangement joins TRBV7-2 to TRBJ2-7, with a weak D call TRBD2 (5 bases). The germline V and J ends were trimmed by 5 bases and 5 bases, with 22 bases remaining between them. This CDR3 comprises 16 residues. The germline CDR1 and CDR2 sequences are SGHTA and FQGNSA. The CDR3 is CASSPRRPTIGDEQYF. The CDR3 DNA is TGTGCCAGCAGCCCGAGGAGGCCCACCATCGGGGACGAGCAGTACTTC.

This clone was recorded only once. V gene TRBV27 combines with J gene TRBJ2-4, with 8 nucleotides matching TRBD1. This CDR3 comprises 18 residues. Germline lookup yields CDR1 MNHEY and CDR2 SMNVEV (reference sequence). V was pared by 3 bases and J by 0 bases, with 10 bases of the junction left unmatched. CDR3 bases: TGTGCCAGCAGTTTCAGGGGGCCGGGTACCTTAGCCAAAAACATTCAGTACTTC. Protein: CASSFRGPGTLAKNIQYF.

The V and J genes are TRBV2 and TRBJ2-7; a possible D gene is TRBD1 (5 bases). Trimming took 8 bases from V and 3 from J, leaving 17 bases between them. There are 14 residues in the CDR3. The V gene's germline CDR1 is SNHLY and CDR2 FYNNEI. DNA for the CDR3: TGTGCCAGCGCCGGCGGACATGAACACTACGAGCAGTACGTC. It specifies CASAGGHEHYEQYV.

V usage is TRBV9 and J usage is TRBJ1-1; D is ambiguous. CDR3 size: 13 residues. Trimming cost V 1 base and J 1 base, with 5 bases left between them. Germline loops: CDR1 SGDLS, CDR2 YYNGEE. As DNA, the CDR3 is TGTGCCAGCAGCGTATGGGGGAACACTGAAGCTTTCTTT. It translates to CASSVWGNTEAFF.

This clone was picked up one time. This chain connects TRBV6-5 to TRBJ2-1; D ambiguous. The germline V gene encodes CDR1 MNHEY and CDR2 SVGAGI. With 2 bases removed from V and 10 bases from J, the gap between germline ends came to 9 bases. CDR3 length: 12 residues. The CDR3 DNA reads TGTGCCAGCAGTTACAATGGTGACGAGCAGTTCTTC. As protein: CASSYNGDEQFF.

This rearrangement joins TRBV19 to TRBJ2-7; D may be TRBD1 (9 bases). The CDR3 runs to 16 residues. V was pared by 5 bases and J by 3 bases, with 20 bases between. Germline CDR1 is LNHDA and CDR2 is SQIVND (reference sequence). The CDR3 region is CASSAFSGTGNYEQYF. The DNA for the CDR3 is TGTGCCAGTAGTGCCTTTAGCGGGACAGGGAACTACGAGCAGTACTTC.

The chain recombines TRBV29-1 with TRBJ2-3, with D unresolved. The CDR3 is made up of 13 amino acids. CDR1 is SQVTM, CDR2 ANQGSEA, per germline. With 3 bases removed from V and 3 bases from J, the gap between germline ends came to 10 bases. DNA of the CDR3: TGCAGCGTTGAGGTACAGCAAACAGATACGCAGTATTTT. It yields the protein CSVEVQQTDTQYF.

This chain joins TRBV11-2 and TRBJ2-5; either TRBD1 or TRBD2 may supply D (7 bases each). V lost 3 bases and J 0 bases, leaving 11 bases between the germline ends. Germline-derived CDR1 and CDR2 are SGHAT and FQNNGV. CDR3 size: 15 residues. CDR3 DNA sequence: TGTGCCAGCAGCTTGGGGGGGACAGACCAAGAGACCCAGTACTTC. Residues: CASSLGGTDQETQYF.

This chain uses TRBV7-3 with TRBJ2-5, with D possibly TRBD2 on 5 matching bases. Germline V lookup: CDR1 SGHTA, CDR2 FQGTGA. The CDR3 is made up of 15 amino acids. Trimming cost V 2 bases and J 2 bases, with 12 bases left between them. Written as DNA, the CDR3 is TGTGCCAGCAGCTTAGGCGGGCAGGAACAAGAGACCCAGTACTTC. Translating it yields CASSLGGQEQETQYF. Full variable domain (missing parts from reference TRBV7-3 and TRBJ2-5): GAGVSQTPSNKVTEKGKYVELRCDPISGHTALYWYRQSLGQGPEFLIYFQGTGAADDSGLPNDRFFAVRPEGSVSTLKIQRTERGDSAVYLCASSLGGQEQETQYFGPGTRLLVL.

The chain couples TRBV28 to TRBJ2-3; no reliable D call. Germline V gives CDR1 MDHEN, CDR2 SYDVKM. The CDR3 has 11 amino acids. Trimming stripped 6 bases from V and 5 bases from J, with 6 bases between. The CDR3 region has the DNA TGTGCCAGCAGACAAGTAGATACGCAGTATTTT. It specifies CASRQVDTQYF.

The V gene is TRBV5-1, the J gene TRBJ2-5; possible D gene TRBD1, 6 bases. Trimming shortened V by 1 base and J by 1 base, and 11 bases separated the two germline ends. The CDR3 runs 15 residues. Looked up from germline, CDR1 is SGHRS and CDR2 is YFSETQ. CDR3 coding DNA: TGCGCCAGCAGCTTGTCGACAGGCCGCCAAGAGACCCAGTACTTC. Protein: CASSLSTGRQETQYF.

V usage is TRBV3-1 (or the pseudogene TRBV3-2) and J usage is TRBJ2-3; perhaps TRBD2 as D (7 bases). Germline CDR1 is LGHDT and CDR2 is YNNKEL (reference sequence). This CDR3 comprises 14 residues. The V and J ends lost 6 bases and 6 bases respectively, with 16 bases between them. CDR3 sequence reads: CASRTSWGADTQYF. As DNA, the CDR3 is TGTGCCAGCAGGACTAGCTGGGGGGCGGATACGCAGTATTTT.

The V and J genes are TRBV7-8 and TRBJ2-1; D gene unclear. In germline, CDR1 is SGHVS, CDR2 FQNEAQ. The CDR3 runs to 14 residues. Trimming removed 2 bases at V and 9 bases at J, with 14 bases between. CDR3 nucleotide sequence: TGTGCCAGCAGCTTATTAGTTCCTACGGGTGAGCAGTTCTTC. Translation gives CASSLLVPTGEQFF.